The 10 T cell receptor beta chains presented below share a single source sample, sequenced in a study of blood T cells in healthy people across ages. The use of a sample-barcoded 5' primer and a J-beta primer mix characterized a second PCR of roughly 6 to 11 cycles. TCRdb re-derived calls from the 5' RACE reads in MiXCR, one entry per CDR3 protein. The sample consists of over a million distinct CDR3 sequences, less than 50% of them appearing once. The sequenced material came from blood. Source of these receptors: an older woman in good health.

This chain uses TRBV2 with TRBJ2-5, with TRBD2 matching over 14 bases. With the DNA end fitting TRBJ2-7 better, the J assignment may be wrong. Germline V lookup: CDR1 SNHLY, CDR2 FYNNEI. The CDR3 covers 15 residues. CDR3 DNA: TGTGCCAGCACGGGACTAGCGGGAGAGGGCCACGAGCAGTACTTC. Translation: CASTGLAGEGHEQYF.

The chain employs TRBV28 and TRBJ2-7; 7 bases agree with TRBD2. V was pared by 1 base and J by 4 bases, with 13 bases of the junction left unmatched. CDR3 length equals 17 residues. Germline V gene data show CDR1 as MDHEN and CDR2 as SYDVKM. The DNA for the CDR3 is TGTGCCAGCAGTTTATATGGGGGGGTAGGGTTGACGTACGAGCAGTACTTC. Its protein is CASSLYGGVGLTYEQYF.

The chain has TRBV25-1 and TRBJ2-1, with 7 bases lining up with TRBD2. The DNA end favors TRBJ2-7, so the J call may be wrong. Germline CDR1 MGHDK, CDR2 SYGVNS. The CDR3 spans 16 residues. The CDR3 nucleotides are TGTGCCAGCATAAGATACGGCGGGAGCGGATCCTACGAGCAGTACTTC. Its translation: CASIRYGGSGSYEQYF.

The gene calls are TRBV14 and TRBJ1-6; D unclear. CDR3 length: 19 residues. Between the trimmed V and J ends, which lost 1 base and 3 bases, there was a span of 19 bases. CDR1 is SGHDN, CDR2 FVKESK, per germline. The CDR3 loop is CASSQVVMGRHGYNSPLHF. The CDR3 DNA reads TGTGCCAGCAGCCAAGTCGTAATGGGCCGACACGGCTATAATTCACCCCTCCACTTT.

The chain carries TRBV2 and TRBJ2-5; possibly TRBD1 or TRBD2 for D (6 bases each). Trimming removed 5 bases at V and 5 bases at J, with 15 bases between. The CDR3 has 14 amino acids. Per germline, CDR1 SNHLY and CDR2 FYNNEI. The CDR3 reads CASSRGRRGETQYF. The CDR3 region has the DNA TGTGCCAGCAGTCGCGGACGGAGGGGGGAGACCCAGTACTTC.

The rearrangement joins TRBV5-1 to TRBJ2-4; D could derive from TRBD1 or TRBD2 (5 bases each). Between the trimmed V and J ends, which lost 3 bases and 6 bases, there was a span of 16 bases. This CDR3 is built from 15 residues. Germline V CDR1 and CDR2: SGHRS, YFSETQ. The CDR3 nucleotides are TGCGCCAGCAGCTCGACCGGGACCCACGGAAACATTCAGTACTTC. This gives the protein CASSSTGTHGNIQYF. Looking up the rest from reference TRBV5-1 and TRBJ2-4 gives the full variable domain: KAGVTQTPRYLIKTRGQQVTLSCSPISGHRSVSWYQQTPGQGLQFLFEYFSETQRNKGNFPGRFSGRQFSNSRSEMNVSTLELGDSALYLCASSSTGTHGNIQYFGAGTRLSVL.

This clonotype was detected a few times. This chain links TRBV20-1 with TRBJ1-6; TRBD1 agrees at 7 bases. Germline V gene lookup returns CDR1 DFQATT and CDR2 SNEGSKA (reference sequence). The CDR3 length is 12 residues. V lost 4 bases and J lost 7; bases outside the gene matches: 1. CDR3 region: CSAMDRNSPLHF. CDR3 in DNA: TGCAGTGCTATGGACAGGAATTCACCCCTCCACTTT.

This clonotype showed up just a few times. This chain uses TRBV29-1 with TRBJ1-2; D remains unclear. This CDR3 contains 12 residues. V lost 4 bases and J 4 bases, leaving 10 bases between the germline ends. CDR1 is SQVTM, CDR2 ANQGSEA, per germline. CDR3 region: CSVGGSSYGYTF. The CDR3 DNA reads TGCAGCGTTGGTGGCAGTTCCTATGGCTACACCTTC.

The chain couples TRBV2 to TRBJ2-4; 9 bases are shared with TRBD2. Trimming cost V 6 bases and J 1 base; bases outside gene matches: 7. Germline assignment: CDR1 SNHLY and CDR2 FYNNEI. The CDR3 has 16 amino acids. The chain's CDR3 is CASRSIAGAAKNIQYF. CDR3 nucleotides: TGTGCCAGCAGATCTATAGCGGGAGCGGCCAAAAACATTCAGTACTTC.

This chain connects TRBV9 to TRBJ2-1, with 11 nucleotides matching TRBD2. Germline values: CDR1 SGDLS, CDR2 YYNGEE. The junction had 5 bases not matched to a gene; V was cut back by 3 bases and J by 9 bases. This CDR3 spans 14 amino acids. For the CDR3, the DNA is TGTGCCAGCAGCGGGACTAGCGGGTCTACTGAGCAGTTCTTC. Translated, it gives CASSGTSGSTEQFF.